Listed below are T cell receptor beta chains from one sample, sequenced in a study of immune evolution from preneoplasia to lung adenocarcinoma. Assay: immunoSEQ multiplex PCR; the TCRdb copy retains only in-frame clones and omits some. The sample shows around 8,000 clones, around 83% of them seen only once. The material sequenced was FFPE invasive lung adenocarcinoma tissue. The receptors were sampled from a person aged 50-70 years with lung adenocarcinoma. The CDR3 runs from the conserved cysteine through the conserved F or W. The order of the fields is D gene, clone size, V gene, J gene, CDR3 protein, CDR3 DNA. A D gene is named only where the DNA matches it firmly. Expanded clones are given a class, and other clones once, few, many or no size at all.

.	.	TRBV5-1	TRBJ2-7	CASSLGGIGEQYF	TGCGCCAGCAGCTTGGGAGGAATCGGCGAGCAGTACTTC
.	few	TRBV19	TRBJ1-1	CASSIGAGQMTEAFF	TGTGCCAGTAGTATAGGGGCAGGACAGATGACTGAAGCTTTCTTT
.	.	TRBV6-1	TRBJ2-2	CASSELTGSPGELFF	TGTGCCAGCAGTGAACTAACAGGGTCCCCCGGGGAGCTGTTTTTT
.	.	TRBV6-5	TRBJ1-2	CASSSQPYTRGYTF	TGTGCCAGCAGCTCACAGCCCTATACGCGAGGCTACACCTTC
.	.	TRBV5-1	TRBJ2-2	CASSLARVTPTNTGELFF	TGCGCCAGCAGCTTGGCTCGGGTCACACCTACGAACACCGGGGAGCTGTTTTTT
.	.	TRBV19	TRBJ2-7	CASSIRQDYEQYF	TGTGCCAGTAGTATACGACAGGACTACGAGCAGTACTTC
TRBD1	once	TRBV5-4	TRBJ1-4	CASSTNRGLNEKLFF	TGTGCCAGCAGCACAAACAGGGGGCTCAATGAAAAACTGTTTTTT
TRBD2	.	TRBV15	TRBJ2-3	CATSRGGTSGSDTQYF	TGTGCCACCAGCAGAGGAGGGACTAGCGGGAGTGATACGCAGTATTTT
TRBD2	.	TRBV14	TRBJ2-1	CASSQGSSGWDEQFF	TGTGCCAGCAGCCAAGGATCTAGCGGGTGGGATGAGCAGTTCTTC
TRBD1	.	TRBV6-1	TRBJ2-5	CASSEALTGGETQYF	TGTGCCAGCAGTGAAGCGCTTACAGGGGGGGAGACCCAGTACTTC
TRBD1	.	TRBV28	TRBJ1-5	CASSWAGQGNQPQHF	TGTGCCAGCAGTTGGGCGGGACAGGGTAATCAGCCCCAGCATTTT
.	.	TRBV7-8	TRBJ2-7	CASKLGWAYEQYF	TGTGCCAGCAAGCTCGGCTGGGCTTACGAGCAGTACTTC
.	.	TRBV15	TRBJ2-7	CATSSRGAPYEQYF	TGTGCCACCAGCAGCCGGGGCGCCCCCTACGAGCAGTACTTC
TRBD2	.	TRBV29-1	TRBJ2-3	CSGGLAGDTQYF	TGCAGCGGCGGACTAGCGGGGGATACGCAGTATTTT
.	once	TRBV19	TRBJ1-1	CASNGRGEVNTEAFF	TGTGCCAGTAATGGCAGGGGAGAGGTGAACACTGAAGCTTTCTTT
.	few	TRBV11-2	TRBJ1-3	CASSLGGYSGNTIYF	TGTGCCAGCAGCTTAGGCGGATACTCTGGAAACACCATATATTTT
TRBD1	.	TRBV5-4	TRBJ2-7	CASRVETGETYEQYF	TGTGCCAGCAGAGTCGAGACAGGGGAAACCTACGAGCAGTACTTC
.	.	TRBV11-2	TRBJ2-7	CASSFGSNYEQYF	TGTGCCAGCAGCTTCGGGAGTAACTACGAGCAGTACTTC
TRBD1	.	TRBV11-2	TRBJ1-1	CASREQGGTEAFF	TGTGCCAGCAGAGAACAGGGGGGAACTGAAGCTTTCTTT
.	.	TRBV18	TRBJ2-2	CASSPRSRTGELFF	TGTGCCAGCTCACCAAGGTCACGGACCGGGGAGCTGTTTTTT
.	.	TRBV25-1	TRBJ2-3	CASSEGGTVDTQYF	TGTGCCAGCAGTGAGGGCGGGACGGTAGATACGCAGTATTTT
.	.	TRBV29-1	TRBJ1-2	CSALGGSSEGRGYGYTF	TGCAGCGCCCTAGGGGGGTCATCTGAGGGGCGTGGGTATGGCTACACCTTC
.	few	TRBV29-1	TRBJ2-3	CSIVPAGGTDTQYF	TGCAGCATCGTACCCGCCGGAGGTACAGATACGCAGTATTTT
TRBD1	.	TRBV2	TRBJ1-1	CASKQGLENTEAFF	TGTGCCAGCAAACAGGGGCTCGAAAACACTGAAGCTTTCTTT
TRBD1	.	TRBV25-1	TRBJ2-1	CASSDRGRNVDEQFF	TGTGCCAGCAGTGACAGGGGGCGCAATGTGGATGAGCAGTTCTTC
TRBD1	.	TRBV7-8	TRBJ2-3	CASSAWDRGDTQYF	TGTGCCAGCAGCGCCTGGGACAGGGGAGATACGCAGTATTTT
.	.	TRBV5-1	TRBJ2-1	CASSLLQAGLSYNEQFF	TGCGCCAGCAGCTTACTTCAAGCGGGCCTCTCCTACAATGAGCAGTTCTTC
TRBD1	few	TRBV18	TRBJ2-2	CASSPTGNPNTGELFF	TGTGCCAGCTCACCGACAGGGAACCCGAACACCGGGGAGCTGTTTTTT
TRBD1	.	TRBV4-2	TRBJ1-2	CASTPGQGATGYGYTF	TGTGCCAGCACCCCGGGACAGGGGGCGACTGGCTATGGCTACACCTTC
.	.	TRBV11-2	TRBJ1-3	CATKLSSGNTIYF	TGTGCCACCAAGCTTAGCTCTGGAAACACCATATATTTT
.	.	TRBV6-1	TRBJ2-7	CASLQRPSYEQYF	TGTGCCAGCTTGCAGCGCCCCTCCTACGAGCAGTACTTC
TRBD1	once	TRBV6-6	TRBJ1-3	CASSRRTGGDVTIYF	TGTGCCAGCAGTCGACGGACAGGGGGTGATGTCACCATATATTTT
.	.	TRBV6-1	TRBJ1-5	CASRGDEPQPQHF	TGTGCCAGCAGGGGGGACGAACCCCAGCCCCAGCATTTT
.	.	TRBV27	TRBJ2-2	CASIKQGVPTGELFF	TGTGCCAGCATTAAACAAGGGGTCCCAACCGGGGAGCTGTTTTTT
.	.	TRBV19	TRBJ2-3	CASEGDTQYF	TGTGCCAGTGAGGGAGATACGCAGTATTTT
TRBD1	once	TRBV28	TRBJ1-2	CASSTGTDYGYTF	TGTGCCAGCAGCACCGGGACAGACTATGGCTACACCTTC
.	.	TRBV18	TRBJ1-4	CASSPSGDPNEKLFF	TGTGCCAGCTCACCGTCCGGGGATCCTAATGAAAAACTGTTTTTT
.	.	TRBV4-2	TRBJ1-2	CAGSQDSDFNYGYTF	TGTGCCGGCAGCCAAGATTCGGATTTTAACTATGGCTACACCTTC
TRBD2	.	TRBV7-3	TRBJ2-5	CASSLGGGYQETQYF	TGTGCCAGCAGCTTAGGGGGAGGGTACCAAGAGACCCAGTACTTC
.	.	TRBV19	TRBJ2-1	CASSIQGDEQFF	TGTGCCAGTAGTATCCAGGGTGATGAGCAGTTCTTC
TRBD1	.	TRBV2	TRBJ1-5	CASKGDRDQPQHF	TGTGCCAGCAAAGGGGACAGGGACCAGCCCCAGCATTTT
TRBD1	.	TRBV18	TRBJ1-2	CASSPPGQGIKYGYTF	TGTGCCAGCTCACCCCCGGGACAGGGGATCAAGTATGGCTACACCTTC
.	.	TRBV7-2	TRBJ1-1	CASSLVGIVNTEAFF	TGTGCCAGCAGCTTAGTGGGAATTGTGAACACTGAAGCTTTCTTT
TRBD2	.	TRBV5-4	TRBJ2-7	CASSLDLAEGYEQYF	TGTGCCAGCAGCTTGGACCTAGCGGAGGGATACGAGCAGTACTTC
TRBD2	.	TRBV7-3	TRBJ2-7	CASSLGAGKYEQYF	TGTGCCAGCAGCTTAGGAGCGGGAAAATACGAGCAGTACTTC
.	.	TRBV30	TRBJ2-7	CAWSARVLGSYEQYF	TGTGCCTGGAGTGCGAGGGTACTAGGGTCCTACGAGCAGTACTTC
.	.	TRBV6-4	TRBJ2-7	CASSFYEQYF	TGTGCCAGCAGCTTCTACGAGCAGTACTTC
.	.	TRBV5-1	TRBJ2-7	CASSPGGGNTYEQYF	TGCGCCAGCAGCCCGGGTGGCGGCAATACCTACGAGCAGTACTTC
.	.	TRBV10-3	TRBJ2-3	CAISDTTDTQYF	TGTGCCATCAGTGATACGACAGATACGCAGTATTTT